This entry lists 7 T cell receptor beta chains sequenced from one sample in a study of post-analysis software for immune sequencing data. Notes on the study in general: Relative to controls, patients had 5 or 6 TRBV segments at higher frequency, with TRBV5-6, TRBV5-1 and TRBV20-1 among these.

Unique molecular identifiers were present in the TCR beta cDNA libraries. Each CDR3 protein is one row after TCRdb ran MiXCR on the PCR reads. The table includes roughly 410,000 distinct CDR3 sequences, less than 40% detected once. Their antigens remain unidentified. Sequenced sample: blood. The receptors here all came from a girl under 18 with multiple sclerosis.

The V gene is TRBV5-1, the J gene TRBJ2-6, with a weak D call TRBD1 (6 bases). Germline V gives CDR1 SGHRS, CDR2 YFSETQ. The CDR3 is made up of 16 amino acids. The V end was cut by 4 bases, the J end by 0 bases, with 11 bases between. The CDR3 region is CASSRQVHSGANVLTF. CDR3 sequence (DNA): TGCGCCAGCAGCCGACAGGTGCACTCTGGGGCCAACGTCCTGACTTTC.

The chain uses TRBV7-9 and TRBJ1-2; 8 bases are shared with TRBD1. Germline V lookup: CDR1 SEHNR, CDR2 FQNEAQ (reference sequence). Losses at the gene ends were 5 bases for V and 1 base for J; bases not matched to a gene: 9. This CDR3 contains 16 residues. Written as DNA, the CDR3 is TGTGCCAGCAGCCTGGCCGGGACAGGATTTAACTATGGCTACACCTTC. Its translation is CASSLAGTGFNYGYTF.

CDR3 coding DNA: TGTGCCAGCAGTTACGGGGGAGGGGTAGACATTCAGTACTTC. Its protein product is CASSYGGGVDIQYF. The J gene is TRBJ2-4, the V gene TRBV6-5, with 7 bases fitting TRBD2. The germline CDR1 and CDR2 sequences are MNHEY and SVGAGI. V dropped 2 bases and J dropped 8; count of bases not matched to a gene: 6. The length of the CDR3 is 14 residues.

V gene TRBV20-1 combines with J gene TRBJ2-1, with TRBD1 matching 10 bases. The CDR3 totals 15 residues. Looked up from germline, CDR1 is DFQATT and CDR2 is SNEGSKA (reference sequence). The trim removed 5 bases at V and 7 bases at J, leaving 11 bases unmatched. The CDR3 DNA is TGCAGTGCTCCTTACAAGGGACAGGGGTTGAATGAGCAGTTCTTC. It encodes CSAPYKGQGLNEQFF.

This clonotype was detected once. The chain links TRBV20-1 to TRBJ2-3; TRBD2 matches at 10 bases. V lost 0 bases and J lost 2; bases outside the gene matches: 5. Germline loops: CDR1 DFQATT, CDR2 SNEGSKA (reference sequence). This CDR3 has 16 residues. The CDR3 nucleotides read TGCAGTGCTAGAGACCTCCTAGCGGGGGCCACAGATACGCAGTATTTT. Encoded protein: CSARDLLAGATDTQYF.

This clonotype was recorded a few times. The CDR3 DNA reads as TGCAGTGCTACCCGGGGAATACAAGAGACCCAGTACTTC. As protein: CSATRGIQETQYF. This rearrangement joins TRBV20-1 to TRBJ2-5; tentative D call: TRBD2 (5 bases). The V and J ends lost 4 bases and 2 bases respectively, with 11 bases between them. Germline V lookup: CDR1 DFQATT, CDR2 SNEGSKA (reference sequence). The CDR3 extends over 13 amino acids.

This clonotype has just one count. Here the CDR3 reads CASSGHRGNQPQHF. In DNA form, the CDR3 reads TGTGCCAGTAGTGGACACAGGGGGAATCAGCCCCAGCATTTT. V usage is TRBV19 and J usage is TRBJ1-5; 8 bases align to TRBD1. The CDR3 length is 14 residues. The germline gives CDR1 LNHDA, CDR2 SQIVND (reference sequence). The V segment lost 5 bases and the J segment 4 bases; nucleotides outside the gene matches: 4.